This T cell receptor beta chain was identified in a study of T cell repertoires in cytomegalovirus infection. At the level of the study: From public TCR beta signatures came an indication of both CMV infection and matching HLA type. General study findings and limits: CMV-specific TCR beta clonotypes restricted by HLA-C dominated the ex vivo response. The cumulative frequency of public TCR beta families distinguished individuals who carried CMV together with the relevant HLA.

TCRdb ran MiXCR on the reads and lists one entry per CDR3 protein. The sample holds some 500,000 distinct CDR3 sequences; 40% are singletons and the top ten take around 48%. CDR3 length equals 17 residues. Trimming left V 0 bases short and J 5 bases short, with 17 bases between. Germline values: CDR1 LNHNV, CDR2 YYDKDF (reference sequence). A remark on this clonotype: As yet, its antigen is unknown.

J is TRBJ2-1 and V is TRBV15; a possible D gene is TRBD1 (5 bases). The material was cultured PBMCs, obtained from culture after CMV antigen stimulation. This clonotype originated in a human donor in good health (CMV status not recorded). Some clones in this sample may be carry-over from other donors' samples. CDR3 residues: CATSRDATTRAHNEQFF. The CDR3 DNA is TGTGCCACCAGCAGAGATGCTACGACCAGGGCACACAATGAGCAGTTCTTC.